This entry features one T cell receptor beta chain sequence. Its matching antigen is unknown. Compared with germline, one end of the junction differs, possibly owing to a read error. The record originates from a study of graft-versus-host responses after intestinal transplantation. Study results and caveats: Graft-donor T cell macrochimerism in patients accompanied high graft-versus-host to host-versus-graft clonal ratios in allografts. Ileal or blood samples showed some GvH clones first, and such clones were also found in recipient marrow.

Produced via immunoSEQ multiplex PCR; TCRdb's table is partial and in-frame only. The sample includes under 100,000 clones, 80% to 95% of them seen just once. Germline values: CDR1 MNHEY, CDR2 SMNVEV (reference sequence). The CDR3 contains 13 residues. The chain joins TRBV27 to TRBJ2-7; D possibly corresponds to TRBD1 (6 bases). Material: unstimulated CD8+ T cells sorted from spleen or lymph node cells, obtained before transplant. The receptor was isolated from a human donor who was the organ donor for an intestinal transplant. CDR3 DNA: TGTGCCAGCAGGGACAGCTGGGGTTACGAGCGGTACTTC. It codes for CASRDSWGYERYF.